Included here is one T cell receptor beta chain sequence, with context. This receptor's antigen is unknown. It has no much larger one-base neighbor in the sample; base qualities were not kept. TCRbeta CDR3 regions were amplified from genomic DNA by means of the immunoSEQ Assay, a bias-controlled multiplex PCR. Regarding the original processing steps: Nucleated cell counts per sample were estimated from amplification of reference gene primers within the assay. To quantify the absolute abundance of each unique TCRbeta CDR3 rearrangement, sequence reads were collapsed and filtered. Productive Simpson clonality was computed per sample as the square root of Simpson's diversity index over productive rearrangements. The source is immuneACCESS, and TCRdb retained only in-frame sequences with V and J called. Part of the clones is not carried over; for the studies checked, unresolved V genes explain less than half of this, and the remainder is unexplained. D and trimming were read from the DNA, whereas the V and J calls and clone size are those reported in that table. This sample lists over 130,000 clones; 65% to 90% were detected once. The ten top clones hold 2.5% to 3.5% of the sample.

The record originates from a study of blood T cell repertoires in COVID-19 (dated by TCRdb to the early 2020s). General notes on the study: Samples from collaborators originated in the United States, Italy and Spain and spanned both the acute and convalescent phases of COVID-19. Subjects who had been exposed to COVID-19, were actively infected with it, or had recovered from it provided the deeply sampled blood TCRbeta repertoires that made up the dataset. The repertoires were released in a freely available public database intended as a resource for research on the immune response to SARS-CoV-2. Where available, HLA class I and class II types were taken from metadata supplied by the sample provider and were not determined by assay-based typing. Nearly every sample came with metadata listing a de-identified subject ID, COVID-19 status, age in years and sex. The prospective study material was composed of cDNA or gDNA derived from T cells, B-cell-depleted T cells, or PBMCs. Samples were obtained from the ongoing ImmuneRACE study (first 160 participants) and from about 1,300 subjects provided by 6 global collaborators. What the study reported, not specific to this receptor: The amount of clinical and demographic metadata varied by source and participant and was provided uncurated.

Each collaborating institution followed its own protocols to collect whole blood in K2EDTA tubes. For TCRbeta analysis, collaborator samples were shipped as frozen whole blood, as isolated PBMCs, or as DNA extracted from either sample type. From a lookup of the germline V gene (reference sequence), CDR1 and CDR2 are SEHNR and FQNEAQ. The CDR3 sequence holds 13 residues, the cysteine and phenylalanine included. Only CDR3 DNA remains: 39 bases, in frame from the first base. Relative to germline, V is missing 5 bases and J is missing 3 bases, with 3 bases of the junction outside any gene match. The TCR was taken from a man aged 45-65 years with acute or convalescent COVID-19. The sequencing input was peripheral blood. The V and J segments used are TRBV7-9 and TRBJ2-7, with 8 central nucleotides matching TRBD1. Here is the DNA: TGTGCCAGCAGCATCGGACAGGGCTACGAGCAGTACTTC. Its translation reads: CASSIGQGYEQYF. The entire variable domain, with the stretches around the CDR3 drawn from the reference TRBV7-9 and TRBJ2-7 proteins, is DTGVSQNPRHKITKRGQNVTFRCDPISEHNRLYWYRQTLGQGPEFLTYFQNEAQLEKSRLLSDRFSAERPKGSFSTLEIQRTEQGDSAMYLCASSIGQGYEQYFGPGTRLTVT.